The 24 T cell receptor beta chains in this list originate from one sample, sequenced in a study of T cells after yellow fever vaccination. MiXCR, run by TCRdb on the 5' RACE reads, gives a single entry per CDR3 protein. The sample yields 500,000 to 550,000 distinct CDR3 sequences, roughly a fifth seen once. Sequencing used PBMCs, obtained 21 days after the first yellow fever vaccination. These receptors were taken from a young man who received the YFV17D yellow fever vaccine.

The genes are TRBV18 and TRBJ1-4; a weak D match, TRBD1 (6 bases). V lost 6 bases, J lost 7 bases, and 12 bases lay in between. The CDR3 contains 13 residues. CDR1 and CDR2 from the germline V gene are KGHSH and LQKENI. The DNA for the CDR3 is TGTGCCAGCTCCGCAGGGGTCGGTGAAAAACTGTTTTTT. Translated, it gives CASSAGVGEKLFF.

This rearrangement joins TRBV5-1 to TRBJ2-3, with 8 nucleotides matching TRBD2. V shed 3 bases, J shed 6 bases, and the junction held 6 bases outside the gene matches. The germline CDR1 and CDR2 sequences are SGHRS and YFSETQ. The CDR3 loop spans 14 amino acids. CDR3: CASSSGGASDTQYF. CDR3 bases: TGCGCCAGCAGCTCGGGGGGGGCCTCGGATACGCAGTATTTT. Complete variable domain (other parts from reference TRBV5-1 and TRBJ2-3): KAGVTQTPRYLIKTRGQQVTLSCSPISGHRSVSWYQQTPGQGLQFLFEYFSETQRNKGNFPGRFSGRQFSNSRSEMNVSTLELGDSALYLCASSSGGASDTQYFGPGTRLTVL.

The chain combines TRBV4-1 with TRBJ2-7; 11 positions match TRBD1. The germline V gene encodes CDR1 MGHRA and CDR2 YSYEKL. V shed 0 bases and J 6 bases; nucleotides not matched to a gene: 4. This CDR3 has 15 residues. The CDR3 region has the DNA TGCGCCAGCAGCCAAGATCTGGACAGGGGGCGCGAGCAGTACTTC. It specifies CASSQDLDRGREQYF.

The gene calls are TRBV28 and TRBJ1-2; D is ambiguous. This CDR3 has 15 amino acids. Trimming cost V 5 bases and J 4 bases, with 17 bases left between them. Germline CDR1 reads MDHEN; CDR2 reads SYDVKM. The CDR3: CASSPQVFYPYGYTF. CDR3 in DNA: TGTGCCAGCAGTCCCCAAGTATTCTATCCCTATGGCTACACCTTC.

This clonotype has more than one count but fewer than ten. The CDR3 DNA is TGTGCCAGCAGCATCAGACTAGCGGGGACAATTGATACGCAGTATTTT. Residues: CASSIRLAGTIDTQYF. The gene calls are TRBV27 and TRBJ2-3; 11 nucleotides line up with TRBD2. Trimming at V came to 6 bases and at J to 6 bases, leaving 11 bases not matched to a gene. Germline V gene lookup returns CDR1 MNHEY and CDR2 SMNVEV (reference sequence). The CDR3 spans 16 residues.

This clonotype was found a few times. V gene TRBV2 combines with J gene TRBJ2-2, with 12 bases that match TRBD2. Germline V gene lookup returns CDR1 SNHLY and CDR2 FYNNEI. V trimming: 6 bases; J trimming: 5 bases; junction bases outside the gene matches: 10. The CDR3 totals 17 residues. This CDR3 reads CASRPGLAGPGTGELFF. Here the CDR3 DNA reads TGTGCCAGCAGGCCGGGACTAGCGGGCCCAGGGACCGGGGAGCTGTTTTTT.

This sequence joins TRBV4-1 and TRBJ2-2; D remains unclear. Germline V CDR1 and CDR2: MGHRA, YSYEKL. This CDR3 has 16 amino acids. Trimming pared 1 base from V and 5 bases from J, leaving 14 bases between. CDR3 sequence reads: CASSQVLFRSTGELFF. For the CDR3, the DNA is TGCGCCAGCAGCCAAGTGCTTTTTAGGTCTACCGGGGAGCTGTTTTTT.

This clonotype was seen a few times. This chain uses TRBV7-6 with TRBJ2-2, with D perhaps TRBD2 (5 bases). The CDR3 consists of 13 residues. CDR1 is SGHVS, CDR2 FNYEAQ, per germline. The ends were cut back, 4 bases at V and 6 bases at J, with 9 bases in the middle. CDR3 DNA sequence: TGTGCCAGCAGCTCAGAGGGATCCGGGGAGCTGTTTTTT. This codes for CASSSEGSGELFF.

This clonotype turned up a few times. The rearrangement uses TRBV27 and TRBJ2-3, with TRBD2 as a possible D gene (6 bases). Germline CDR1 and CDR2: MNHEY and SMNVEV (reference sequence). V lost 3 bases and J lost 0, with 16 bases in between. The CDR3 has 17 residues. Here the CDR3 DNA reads TGTGCCAGCAGTTTTTTTAACCGGGGGTTAAGCACAGATACGCAGTATTTT. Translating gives CASSFFNRGLSTDTQYF.

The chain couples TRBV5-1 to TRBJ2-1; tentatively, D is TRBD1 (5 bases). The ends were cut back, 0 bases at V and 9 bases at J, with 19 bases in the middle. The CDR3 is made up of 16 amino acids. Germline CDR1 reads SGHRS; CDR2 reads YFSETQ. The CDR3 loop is CASSLAGRVQFGEQFF. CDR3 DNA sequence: TGCGCCAGCAGCTTGGCCGGCAGGGTACAGTTCGGTGAGCAGTTCTTC.

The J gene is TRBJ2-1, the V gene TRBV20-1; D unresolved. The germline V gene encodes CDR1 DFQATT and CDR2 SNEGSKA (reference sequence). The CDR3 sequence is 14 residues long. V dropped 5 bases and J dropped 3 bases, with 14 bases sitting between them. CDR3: CSAASFADYNEQFF. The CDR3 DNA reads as TGCAGTGCTGCCTCCTTCGCGGACTACAATGAGCAGTTCTTC.

CDR3 loop: CASSLRTADQETQYF. For the CDR3, the DNA is TGCGCCAGCAGCTTGCGAACAGCCGACCAAGAGACCCAGTACTTC. The chain combines TRBV5-1 with TRBJ2-5; D ambiguous. The germline V and J ends were trimmed by 1 base and 0 bases, with 10 bases remaining between them. There are 15 residues in the CDR3. The V gene's germline CDR1 is SGHRS and CDR2 YFSETQ. The variable domain in full, with the rest retrieved from reference TRBV5-1 and TRBJ2-5, is KAGVTQTPRYLIKTRGQQVTLSCSPISGHRSVSWYQQTPGQGLQFLFEYFSETQRNKGNFPGRFSGRQFSNSRSEMNVSTLELGDSALYLCASSLRTADQETQYFGPGTRLLVL.

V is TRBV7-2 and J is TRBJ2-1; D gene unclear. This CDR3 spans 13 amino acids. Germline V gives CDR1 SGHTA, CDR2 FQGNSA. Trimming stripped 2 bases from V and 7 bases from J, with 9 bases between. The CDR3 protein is CASSLRRKNEQFF. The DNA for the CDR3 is TGTGCCAGCAGCTTAAGGAGAAAGAATGAGCAGTTCTTC. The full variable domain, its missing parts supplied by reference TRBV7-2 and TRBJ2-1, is GAGVSQSPSNKVTEKGKDVELRCDPISGHTALYWYRQSLGQGLEFLIYFQGNSAPDKSGLPSDRFSAERTGGSVSTLTIQRTQQEDSAVYLCASSLRRKNEQFFGPGTRLTVL.

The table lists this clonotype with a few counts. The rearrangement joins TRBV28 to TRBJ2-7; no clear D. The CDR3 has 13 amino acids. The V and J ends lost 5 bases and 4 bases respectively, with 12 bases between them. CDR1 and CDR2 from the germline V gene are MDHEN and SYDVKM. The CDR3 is CASSASIKYEQYV. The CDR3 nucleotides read TGTGCCAGCAGTGCATCTATCAAGTACGAGCAGTACGTC.

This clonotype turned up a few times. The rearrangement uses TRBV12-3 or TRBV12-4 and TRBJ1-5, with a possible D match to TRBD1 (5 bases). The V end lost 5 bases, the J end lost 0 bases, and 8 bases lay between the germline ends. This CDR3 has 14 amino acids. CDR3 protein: CASSGGNSNQPQHF. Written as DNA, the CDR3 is TGTGCCAGCAGTGGGGGGAATAGCAATCAGCCCCAGCATTTT.

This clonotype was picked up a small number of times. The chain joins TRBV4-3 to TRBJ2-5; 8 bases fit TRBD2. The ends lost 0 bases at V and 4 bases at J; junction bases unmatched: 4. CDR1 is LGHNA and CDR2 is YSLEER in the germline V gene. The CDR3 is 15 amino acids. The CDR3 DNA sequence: TGCGCCAGCAGCCAAGACACCGGGGGGGGAGAGACCCAGTACTTC. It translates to CASSQDTGGGETQYF.

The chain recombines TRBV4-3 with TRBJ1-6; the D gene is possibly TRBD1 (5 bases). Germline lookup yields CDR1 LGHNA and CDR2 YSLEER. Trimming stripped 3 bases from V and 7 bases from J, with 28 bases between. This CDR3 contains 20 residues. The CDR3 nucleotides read TGCGCCAGCAGCCATGGTCCGGGCAGGGAAGGATCTTATGAGAATTCACCCCTCCACTTT. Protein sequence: CASSHGPGREGSYENSPLHF.

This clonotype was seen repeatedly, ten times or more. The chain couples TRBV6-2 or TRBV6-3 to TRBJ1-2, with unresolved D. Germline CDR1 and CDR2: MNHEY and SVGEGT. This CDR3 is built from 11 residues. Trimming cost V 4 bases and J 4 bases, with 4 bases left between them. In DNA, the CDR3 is TGTGCCAGCAGTTTCGTCTATGGCTACACCTTC. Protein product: CASSFVYGYTF.

CDR3 in DNA: TGTGCCAGCAGTGAGGATTATTCACCCCTCCACTTT. Protein: CASSEDYSPLHF. This chain links TRBV2 with TRBJ1-6; no clear D. The CDR3 extends over 12 amino acids. The V gene lost 3 bases and the J gene lost 8 bases, with 5 bases spanning the gap. CDR1 is SNHLY and CDR2 is FYNNEI in the germline V gene.

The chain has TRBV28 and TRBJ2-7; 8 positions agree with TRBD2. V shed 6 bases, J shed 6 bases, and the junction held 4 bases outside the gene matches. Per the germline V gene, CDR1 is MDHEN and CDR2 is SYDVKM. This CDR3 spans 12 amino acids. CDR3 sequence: CASSRAGVEQYV. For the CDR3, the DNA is TGTGCCAGCAGCCGAGCGGGGGTCGAGCAGTACGTC.

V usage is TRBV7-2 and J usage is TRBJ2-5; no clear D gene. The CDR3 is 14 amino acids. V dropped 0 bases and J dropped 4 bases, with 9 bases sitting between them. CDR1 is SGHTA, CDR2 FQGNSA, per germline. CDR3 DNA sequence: TGTGCCAGCAGCTTAGCGGGGTGGGCAGAGACCCAGTACTTC. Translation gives CASSLAGWAETQYF.

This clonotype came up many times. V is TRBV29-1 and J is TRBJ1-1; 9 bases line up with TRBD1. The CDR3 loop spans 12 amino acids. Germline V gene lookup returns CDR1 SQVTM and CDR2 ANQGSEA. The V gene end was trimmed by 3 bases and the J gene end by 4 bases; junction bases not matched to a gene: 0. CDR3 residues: CSVETGGTEAFF. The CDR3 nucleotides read TGCAGCGTTGAGACAGGGGGCACTGAAGCTTTCTTT. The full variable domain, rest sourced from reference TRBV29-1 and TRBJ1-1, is SAVISQKPSRDICQRGTSLTIQCQVDSQVTMMFWYRQQPGQSLTLIATANQGSEATYESGFVIDKFPISRPNLTFSTLTVSNMSPEDSSIYLCSVETGGTEAFFGQGTRLTVV.

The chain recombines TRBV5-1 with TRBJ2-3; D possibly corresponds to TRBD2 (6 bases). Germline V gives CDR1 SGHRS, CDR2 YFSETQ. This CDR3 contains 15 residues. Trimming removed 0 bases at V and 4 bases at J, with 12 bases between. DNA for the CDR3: TGCGCCAGCAGCTTGGGCGAGGGAGGCGCAGATACGCAGTATTTT. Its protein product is CASSLGEGGADTQYF.

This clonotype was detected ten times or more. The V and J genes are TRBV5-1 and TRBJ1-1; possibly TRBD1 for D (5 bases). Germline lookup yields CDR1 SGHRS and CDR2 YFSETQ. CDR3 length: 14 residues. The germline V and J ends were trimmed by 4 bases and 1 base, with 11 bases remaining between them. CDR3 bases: TGCGCCAGCAGCCCGGATACAGGGAACACTGAAGCTTTCTTT. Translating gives CASSPDTGNTEAFF.